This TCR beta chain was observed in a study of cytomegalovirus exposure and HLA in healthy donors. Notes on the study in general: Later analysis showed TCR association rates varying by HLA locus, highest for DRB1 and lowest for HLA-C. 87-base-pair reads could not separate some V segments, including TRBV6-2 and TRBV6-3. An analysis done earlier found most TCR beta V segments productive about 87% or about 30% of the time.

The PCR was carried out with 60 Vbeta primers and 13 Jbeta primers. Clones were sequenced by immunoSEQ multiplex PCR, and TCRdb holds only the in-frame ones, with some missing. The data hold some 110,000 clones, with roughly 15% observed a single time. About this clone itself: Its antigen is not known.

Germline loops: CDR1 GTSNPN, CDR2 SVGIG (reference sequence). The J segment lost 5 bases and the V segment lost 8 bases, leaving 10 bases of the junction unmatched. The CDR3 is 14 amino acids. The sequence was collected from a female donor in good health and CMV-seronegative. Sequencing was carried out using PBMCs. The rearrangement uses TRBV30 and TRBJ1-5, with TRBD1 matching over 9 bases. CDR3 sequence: CALSRDRVYQPQHF. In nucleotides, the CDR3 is TGTGCCCTCAGCCGGGACAGGGTTTATCAGCCCCAGCATTTT.